The TCR beta chain described here comes from a study of T cell repertoires in cytomegalovirus infection (dated by TCRdb to about 2019). For context, the study as a whole: Donor HLA type was relevant to the analysis, as public TCR beta signatures indicated carriage of CMV infection together with the matching HLA type.

Trimming removed 6 bases from V and 2 bases from J; the gene matches leave 3 bases unexplained. According to the germline V gene, CDR1 reads SQVTM and CDR2 reads ANQGSEA. Inclusive of the bounding cysteine and phenylalanine, the CDR3 is 12 residues long. Only CDR3 DNA remains: 36 bases, in frame from the first base. This clonotype appeared many times. No cognate antigen has been identified for it. No much larger clonotype is one base removed from it; base qualities were not supplied. Sequencing relied on an Illumina HiSeq 1500. The public reads were reanalyzed by TCRdb: fastp trimming at Q25, MiXCR alignment, in-frame beta chains only. Each CDR3 protein gets just one entry, which takes the most common genes and DNA from the rows behind it. Here the sample has 490,000 or so distinct CDR3 sequences; roughly 12% occur a single time. The top ten hold 9.5% to 13% of the sample. The full study reports these points: In the ex vivo response, HLA-C-restricted CMV-specific TCR beta clonotypes were dominant, and in two of eight donors the single most frequent clonotype came from this HLA-C-restricted group. Carriers of CMV infection plus the relevant HLA type were discriminated by the cumulative frequency of public TCR beta family members in the study cohort and in an independent approximately 360-donor cohort.

This chain joins TRBV29-1 to TRBJ1-2, and 7 junction bases match TRBD1. This sequence originates from a human donor in good health (CMV status not recorded). Some clones in this sample may be carry-over from other donors' samples. The sample was PBMCs. The nucleotide sequence is given as TGCAGCGTACCGACAGGGAACTATGGCTACACCTTC. It translates to CSVPTGNYGYTF.